This entry lists 4 T cell receptor beta chains sequenced from one sample in a study of CD8 T cells in ankylosing spondylitis. One entry per CDR3 protein, called by TCRdb with MiXCR from the 5' RACE reads. The sample shows 200,000 to 250,000 distinct CDR3 sequences, 20% to 30% of them seen only once. Sequenced sample: blood, either unsorted or a sorted T cell fraction (not recorded which). The receptors stem from a male donor with ankylosing spondylitis or in good health (not recorded which).

This chain connects TRBV5-6 to TRBJ2-4, with a weak D call TRBD2 (6 bases). V shed 1 base and J shed 7 bases, with 12 bases lying between them. The CDR3 contains 14 residues. The germline V gene encodes CDR1 SGHDT and CDR2 YYEEEE. In nucleotides, the CDR3 is TGTGCCAGCAGCTTGAGGTGGGACTCTAACATTCAGTACTTC. Residues: CASSLRWDSNIQYF.

CDR3 protein: CASSLGQGLGRDYEQYF. The CDR3 DNA reads TGTGCCAGCTCACTTGGACAGGGTCTTGGGCGGGACTACGAGCAGTACTTC. The chain has TRBV18 and TRBJ2-7, with TRBD1 identical over 8 bases. The length of the CDR3 is 17 residues. From germline, CDR1 is KGHSH and CDR2 LQKENI. The J segment lost 3 bases and the V segment lost 4 bases, leaving 14 bases of the junction unmatched.

This clonotype has a count of ten or more. The rearrangement joins TRBV4-1 to TRBJ1-5; the match to TRBD1 covers 8 bases. CDR3 length: 17 residues. The germline gives CDR1 MGHRA, CDR2 YSYEKL. The trim removed 4 bases at V and 2 bases at J, leaving 10 bases unmatched. In DNA form, the CDR3 reads TGCGCCAGCAGCCTTGCTGCACCCAGGGGGCGCAATCAGCCCCAGCATTTT. It yields the protein CASSLAAPRGRNQPQHF.

CDR3 residues: CASSTEANQPQHF. CDR3 bases: TGTGCCAGCAGTACGGAGGCCAATCAGCCCCAGCATTTT. The V call is TRBV12-3 or TRBV12-4, the J call TRBJ1-5; D unresolved. This CDR3 is built from 13 residues. Deletions cut 5 bases from V and 3 bases from J, with 8 bases between.